This paragraph covers one T cell receptor beta chain sequence. Its specificity is not known. This entry belongs to a study of blood T cells in healthy people across ages. Then a second PCR, running roughly 6 to 12 cycles, was carried out with a sample-barcoded 5' primer and a J-beta primer mix. Via MiXCR, TCRdb re-called the 5' RACE reads, giving one row per CDR3 protein. The repertoire includes just over 800,000 distinct CDR3 sequences, around 62% of them detected once, and about 30% sits in the top ten. The V and J ends lost 6 bases and 1 base, in that order; junction bases with no gene match: 2. This CDR3 comprises 13 residues. Per the germline V gene, CDR1 is SQVTM and CDR2 is ANQGSEA. Study results and limitations: From one million sequenced T cells, diversity estimates were lower bounds.

Sequenced input: blood. The TCR comes from a man between 25 and 39 years old in good health. V usage is TRBV29-1 and J usage is TRBJ2-5; 10 bases map to TRBD1. The CDR3 DNA follows: TGCAGCGTGGGACAGGGGCGCCAAGAGACCCAGTACTTC. It yields the protein CSVGQGRQETQYF.